The clone carrying this T cell receptor (beta chain) was counted only a few times. Antigen specificity is unknown. Since the CDR3 does not end with the conserved phenylalanine or tryptophan, this likely comes from a read error. No DNA is shown, since the ends of the CDR3 on it are uncertain; the CDR3 is the one TCRdb lists. The data were obtained in a study of blood T cells in healthy people across ages. Study observations and caveats: Older age went with lower TCR beta diversity per million T cells, in a roughly linear way. Aged donors had fewer naive CD4+ cells and lower diversity than long-lived donors.

Primers used in a second PCR of about 7 to 12 cycles were a sample-barcoded 5' primer and a J-beta primer mix. Tags on each cDNA molecule came from a template-switch adaptor with 12 random nucleotides. Each CDR3 protein is one row after TCRdb ran MiXCR on the 5' RACE reads. The profile covers roughly 1.5 million distinct CDR3 sequences, with less than 45% appearing a single time and roughly 3.7% taken by the ten largest. The CDR3 contains 14 residues when both ends are counted. Sequenced: blood. The chain combines TRBV21-1 with TRBJ2-5; the tabulated D call, TRBD2, remains unverified against the DNA. TRBV21-1 corresponds to a pseudogene. The TCR was taken from a young woman in good health. CDR3 protein: CASSGDCHKETQYL.